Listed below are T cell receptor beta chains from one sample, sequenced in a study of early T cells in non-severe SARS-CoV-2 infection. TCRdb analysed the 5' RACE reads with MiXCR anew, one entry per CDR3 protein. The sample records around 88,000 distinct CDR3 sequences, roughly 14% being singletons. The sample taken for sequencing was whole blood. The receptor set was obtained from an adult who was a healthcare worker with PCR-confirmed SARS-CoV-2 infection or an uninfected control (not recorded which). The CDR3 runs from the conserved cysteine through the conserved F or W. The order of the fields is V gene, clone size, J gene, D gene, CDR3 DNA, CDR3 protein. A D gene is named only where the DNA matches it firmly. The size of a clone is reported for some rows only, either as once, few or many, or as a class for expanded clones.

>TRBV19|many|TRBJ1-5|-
TGTGCCAGTAGTATAGGGTGGCAGCCCCAGCATTTT
CASSIGWQPQHF
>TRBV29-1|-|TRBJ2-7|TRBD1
TGCAGCGTGGAAGGACAGGGTGACGAGCAGTACTTC
CSVEGQGDEQYF
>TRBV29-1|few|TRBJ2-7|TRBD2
TGCAGCGTGCCCACTAGCGGGAGGGCGTACGAGCAGTACTTC
CSVPTSGRAYEQYF
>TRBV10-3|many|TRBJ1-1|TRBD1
TGTGCCATCGCAGGTGGGGCAAACAGGGGAGTAACTGAAGCTTTCTTT
CAIAGGANRGVTEAFF
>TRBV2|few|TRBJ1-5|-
TGTGCCAGCAGTGTTCGGGTAGGGGCGACCAATCAGCCCCAGCATTTT
CASSVRVGATNQPQHF
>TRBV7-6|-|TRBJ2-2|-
TGTGCCAGCAGCCGATGGGGGAATGCCGGGGAGCTGTTTTTT
CASSRWGNAGELFF
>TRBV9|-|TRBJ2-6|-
TGTGCCAGCAGCGTAGTGGGGCAGGCCCACTCTGGGGCCAACGTCCTGACTTTC
CASSVVGQAHSGANVLTF
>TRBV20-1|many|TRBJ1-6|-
TGCAGTGCTAGAGACTTTACCGGGACTGATAATTCACCCCTCCACTTT
CSARDFTGTDNSPLHF
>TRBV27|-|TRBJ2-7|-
TGTGCCAGCAACCGACTTCGAGGCCACGAGCAGTACTTC
CASNRLRGHEQYF
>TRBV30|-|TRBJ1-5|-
TGTGCCTGGACAGAGGGGAATCAGCCCCAGCATTTT
CAWTEGNQPQHF
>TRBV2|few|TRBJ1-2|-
TGTGCCAGCAGTGAGAACCCACACAACTATGGCTACACCTTC
CASSENPHNYGYTF
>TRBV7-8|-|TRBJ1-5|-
TGTGCCAGCAGCGCGACGACCTCTTCCTCCCAGCATTTT
CASSATTSSSQHF
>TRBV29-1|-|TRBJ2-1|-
TGCAGCGCCGAGAGCTCCTACAATGAGCAGTTCTTC
CSAESSYNEQFF
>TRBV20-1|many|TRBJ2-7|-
TGCAGTGCGCCAGGGAATTCGGCTTCCTACGAGCAGTACTTC
CSAPGNSASYEQYF
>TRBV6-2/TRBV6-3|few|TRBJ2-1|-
TGTGCCAGCGGTACGGGACCGGTCAATGAGCAGTTCTTC
CASGTGPVNEQFF
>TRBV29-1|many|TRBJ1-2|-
TGCAGCGTTGTGGGGCCCAATGGCTACACCTTC
CSVVGPNGYTF
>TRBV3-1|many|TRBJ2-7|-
TGTGCCAGCAGCCATCCGGGCAGGGGTCCCTACGAGCAGTACTTC
CASSHPGRGPYEQYF
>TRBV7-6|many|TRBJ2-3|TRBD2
TGTGCCAGCAGCTTATTTGCGGGAGTTCGAACAGATACGCAGTATTTT
CASSLFAGVRTDTQYF
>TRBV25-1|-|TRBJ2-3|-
TGTGCCAGCAGTCCCGAGTTAGGGCCTCCCACAGATACGCAGTATTTT
CASSPELGPPTDTQYF
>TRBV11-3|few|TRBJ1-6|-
TGTGCCAGCAGCCCCCGCAAGTTACCTCCACCCCTCCACTTT
CASSPRKLPPPLHF
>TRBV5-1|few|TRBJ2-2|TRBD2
TGCGCCAGCAGTCGGAGCGGGAGGAACACCGGGGAGCTGTTTTTT
CASSRSGRNTGELFF
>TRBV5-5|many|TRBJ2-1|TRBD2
TGTGCCAGCGCTTCGCAACCTTCGGGACTAGCGAATGAGCAGTTCTTC
CASASQPSGLANEQFF
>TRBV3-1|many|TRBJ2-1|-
TGTGCCAGCAGCCAAGTCATGAGCGGAGCTGACAATGAGCAGTTCTTC
CASSQVMSGADNEQFF
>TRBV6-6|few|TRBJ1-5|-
TGTGCCAGCAGCCGCGGACAGCCGGAGTTGGGGGGGCCCCAGCATTTT
CASSRGQPELGGPQHF
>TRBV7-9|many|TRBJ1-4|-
TGTGCCAGCAGCTCCTACACGGCCGGCGAAAAACTGTTTTTT
CASSSYTAGEKLFF
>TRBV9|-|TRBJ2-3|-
TGTGCCAGCAGCGTAGATATGGGAGGAGATACGCAGTATTTT
CASSVDMGGDTQYF
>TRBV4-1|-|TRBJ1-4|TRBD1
TGCGCCAGCAGCCACCTTACGGGAAAAGGGGGCGGTGAAAAACTGTTTTTT
CASSHLTGKGGGEKLFF
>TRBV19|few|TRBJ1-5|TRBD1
TGTGCCAGTAGTAGACAGGGAGCGAATCAGCCCCAGCATTTT
CASSRQGANQPQHF
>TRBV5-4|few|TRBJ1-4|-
TGTGCCAGCAGCCTACAGGGTAATGAAAAACTGTTTTTT
CASSLQGNEKLFF
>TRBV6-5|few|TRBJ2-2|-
TGTGCCAGCAGTTACGACAGCACCGGGGAGCTGTTTTTT
CASSYDSTGELFF
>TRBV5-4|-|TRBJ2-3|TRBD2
TGTGCCAGCAGCTCCGCCCGCGGGAGGCGCCGCACAGATACGCAGTATTTT
CASSSARGRRRTDTQYF
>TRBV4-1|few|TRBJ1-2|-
TGCGCCAGCAGCCAAGATCGCGCAGTGGGTGTCTATGGCTACACCTTC
CASSQDRAVGVYGYTF
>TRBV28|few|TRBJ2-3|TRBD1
TGTGCCAGCAGTTTCGGGACAGGGGTAGATACGCAGTATTTT
CASSFGTGVDTQYF
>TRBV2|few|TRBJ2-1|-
TGTGCCAGCAGTTGGACCGCGGCAAGCTCCTACAATGAGCAGTTCTTC
CASSWTAASSYNEQFF
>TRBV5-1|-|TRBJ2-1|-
TGCGCCAGCAGCTCGCAGGGGGGGTTAAACAATGAGCAGTTCTTC
CASSSQGGLNNEQFF
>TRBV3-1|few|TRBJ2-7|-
TGTGCCAGCAGCCAAGTCCGAGGTTACGAGCAGTACTTC
CASSQVRGYEQYF
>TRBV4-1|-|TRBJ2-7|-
TGCGCCAGCAGCCAAGGCAGGTTCTATCCCTACGAGCAGTACTTC
CASSQGRFYPYEQYF
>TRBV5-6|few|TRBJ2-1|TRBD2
TGTGCCAGCAGCGGTCTTCCCGCCAGCGGGGGTCTACAATTCGAGCAGTTCTTC
CASSGLPASGGLQFEQFF
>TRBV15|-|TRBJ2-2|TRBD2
TGTGCCACCAGCCCGGCGGGAGAAGAACCCGGGGAGCTGTTTTTT
CATSPAGEEPGELFF
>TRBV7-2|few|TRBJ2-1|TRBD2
TGTGCCAGCAGCTCGGGACTAGCGGTGAATGAGCAGTTCTTC
CASSSGLAVNEQFF
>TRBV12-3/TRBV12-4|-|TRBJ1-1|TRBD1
TGTGCCAGCAGCAGGGGACAGACTGAAGCTTTCTTT
CASSRGQTEAFF